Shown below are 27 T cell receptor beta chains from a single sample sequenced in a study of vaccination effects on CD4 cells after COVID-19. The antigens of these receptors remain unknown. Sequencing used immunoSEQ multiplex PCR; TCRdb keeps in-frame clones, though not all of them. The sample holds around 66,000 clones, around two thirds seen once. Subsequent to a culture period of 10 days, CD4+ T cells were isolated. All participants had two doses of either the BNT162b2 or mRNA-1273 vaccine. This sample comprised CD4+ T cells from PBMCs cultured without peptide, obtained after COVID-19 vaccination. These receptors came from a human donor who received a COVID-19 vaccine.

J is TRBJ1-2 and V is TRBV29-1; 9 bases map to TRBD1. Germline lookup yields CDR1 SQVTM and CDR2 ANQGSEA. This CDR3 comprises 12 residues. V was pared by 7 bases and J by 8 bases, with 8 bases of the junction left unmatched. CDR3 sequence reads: CSAGTGKEGYTF. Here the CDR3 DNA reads TGCAGCGCGGGGACAGGGAAAGAGGGCTACACCTTC. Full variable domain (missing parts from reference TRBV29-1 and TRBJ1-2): SAVISQKPSRDICQRGTSLTIQCQVDSQVTMMFWYRQQPGQSLTLIATANQGSEATYESGFVIDKFPISRPNLTFSTLTVSNMSPEDSSIYLCSAGTGKEGYTFGSGTRLTVV.

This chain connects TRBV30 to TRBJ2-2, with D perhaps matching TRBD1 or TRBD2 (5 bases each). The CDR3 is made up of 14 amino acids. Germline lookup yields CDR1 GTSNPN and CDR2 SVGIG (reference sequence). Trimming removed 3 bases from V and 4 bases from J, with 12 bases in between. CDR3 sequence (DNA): TGTGCCTGGAGACGGGGCCCCAGCACCGGGGAGCTGTTTTTT. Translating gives CAWRRGPSTGELFF.

The DNA of the CDR3 is TGTGCCAGCAGTTACGGACGCTGGAGCTCTGGAAACACCATATATTTT. Translating gives CASSYGRWSSGNTIYF. The rearrangement uses TRBV28 and TRBJ1-3; D is ambiguous. This CDR3 contains 16 residues. V gave up 4 bases and J gave up 0 bases, with 13 bases separating them. CDR1 and CDR2 from the germline V gene are MDHEN and SYDVKM.

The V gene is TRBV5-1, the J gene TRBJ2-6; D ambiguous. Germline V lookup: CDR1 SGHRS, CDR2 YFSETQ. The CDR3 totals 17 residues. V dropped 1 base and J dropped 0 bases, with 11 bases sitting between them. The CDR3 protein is CASSLSRAHSGANVLTF. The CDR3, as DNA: TGCGCCAGCAGCTTGTCAAGGGCCCACTCTGGGGCCAACGTCCTGACTTTC. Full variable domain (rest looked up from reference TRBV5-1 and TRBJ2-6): KAGVTQTPRYLIKTRGQQVTLSCSPISGHRSVSWYQQTPGQGLQFLFEYFSETQRNKGNFPGRFSGRQFSNSRSEMNVSTLELGDSALYLCASSLSRAHSGANVLTFGAGSRLTVL.

The chain's CDR3 is CASSLGTSSSYEQYV. CDR3 DNA: TGCGCCAGCAGCCTGGGGACTAGTTCTTCCTACGAGCAGTACGTC. V and J are TRBV5-1 and TRBJ2-7; 8 bases match TRBD2. CDR1 SGHRS and CDR2 YFSETQ come from the germline V gene. The CDR3 length is 15 residues. Unmatched junction bases numbered 7, after V lost 4 bases and J lost 1 base.

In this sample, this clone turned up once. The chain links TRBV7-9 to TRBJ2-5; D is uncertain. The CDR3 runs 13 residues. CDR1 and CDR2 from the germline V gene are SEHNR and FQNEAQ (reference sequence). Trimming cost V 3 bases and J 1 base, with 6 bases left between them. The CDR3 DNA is TGTGCCAGCAGCTTGGCCAGCCAAGAGACCCAGTACTTC. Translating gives CASSLASQETQYF.

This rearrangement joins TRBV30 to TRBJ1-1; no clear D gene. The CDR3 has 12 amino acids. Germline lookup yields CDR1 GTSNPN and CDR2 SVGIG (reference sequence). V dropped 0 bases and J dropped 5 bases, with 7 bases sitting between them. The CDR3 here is CAWSVRKTEAFF. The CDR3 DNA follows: TGTGCCTGGAGTGTGAGGAAGACTGAAGCTTTCTTT.

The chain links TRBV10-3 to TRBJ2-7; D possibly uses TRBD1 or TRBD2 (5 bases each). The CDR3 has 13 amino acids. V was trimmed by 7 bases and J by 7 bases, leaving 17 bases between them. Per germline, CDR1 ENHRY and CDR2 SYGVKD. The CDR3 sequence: CAIKDLGDGEQYV. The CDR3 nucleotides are TGTGCCATCAAGGACTTAGGGGATGGTGAGCAGTACGTC.

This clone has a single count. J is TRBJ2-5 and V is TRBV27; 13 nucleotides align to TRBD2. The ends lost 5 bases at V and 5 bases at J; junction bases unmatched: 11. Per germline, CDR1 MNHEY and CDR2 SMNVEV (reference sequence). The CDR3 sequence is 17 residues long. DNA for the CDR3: TGTGCCAGCAGTATCAGGACTAGCGGGGGAATCGGTGAGACCCAGTACTTC. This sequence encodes CASSIRTSGGIGETQYF.

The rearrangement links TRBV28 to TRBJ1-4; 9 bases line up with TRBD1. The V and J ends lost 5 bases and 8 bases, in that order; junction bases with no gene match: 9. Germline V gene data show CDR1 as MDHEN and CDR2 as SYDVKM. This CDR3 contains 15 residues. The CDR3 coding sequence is TGTGCCAGCAGTACCCATGGGACAGGGAGAGAAAAACTGTTTTTT. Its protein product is CASSTHGTGREKLFF.

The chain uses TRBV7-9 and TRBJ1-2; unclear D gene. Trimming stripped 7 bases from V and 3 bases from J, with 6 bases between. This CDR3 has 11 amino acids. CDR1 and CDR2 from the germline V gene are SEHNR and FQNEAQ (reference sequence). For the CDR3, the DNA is TGTGCCAGCAACTGGGACTATGGCTACACCTTC. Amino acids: CASNWDYGYTF.

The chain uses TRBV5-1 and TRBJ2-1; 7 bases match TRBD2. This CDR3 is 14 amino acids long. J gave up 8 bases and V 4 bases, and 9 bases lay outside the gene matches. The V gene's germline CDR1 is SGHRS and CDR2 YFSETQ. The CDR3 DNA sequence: TGCGCCAGCAGCGGGGAGGGGAGGGCCCATGAGCAGTTCTTC. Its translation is CASSGEGRAHEQFF.

The CDR3 region is CASSQDRLGGGEETQYF. DNA for the CDR3: TGTGCCAGCAGCCAAGACAGGCTTGGAGGCGGGGAAGAGACCCAGTACTTC. The rearrangement uses TRBV5-4 and TRBJ2-5; D assignment may be TRBD1 or TRBD2 (6 bases each). The CDR3 length is 17 residues. Germline CDR1 and CDR2: SGHNT and YYREEE (reference sequence). V lost 4 bases and J lost 3, with 22 bases in between.

CDR3 coding DNA: TGTGCCAGCAGAGCCGGGACAGGGGGCAGGAGCTCCTACGAGCAGTACGTC. Its translation: CASRAGTGGRSSYEQYV. The gene calls are TRBV27 and TRBJ2-7; 12 nucleotides line up with TRBD1. The CDR3 spans 17 residues. Losses at the gene ends were 6 bases for V and 0 bases for J; bases not matched to a gene: 9. Germline V gives CDR1 MNHEY, CDR2 SMNVEV (reference sequence).

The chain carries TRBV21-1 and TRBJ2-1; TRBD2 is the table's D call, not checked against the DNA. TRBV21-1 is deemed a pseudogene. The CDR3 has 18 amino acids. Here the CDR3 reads CASSNTSGGSPPPDEQFF. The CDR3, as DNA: TGTGCCAGCAGCAATACTAGCGGGGGGTCACCCCCCCCCGATGAGCAGTTCTTC.

In DNA, the CDR3 is TGTGCCAGCAGCCCAAGAATCGGGACCGATAACTATGGCTACACCTTC. Translated, it gives CASSPRIGTDNYGYTF. The chain recombines TRBV5-4 with TRBJ1-2; weak D call: TRBD1 (5 bases). Germline CDR1 SGHNT, CDR2 YYREEE (reference sequence). The V and J ends lost 4 bases and 1 base respectively, with 17 bases between them. CDR3 length equals 16 residues.

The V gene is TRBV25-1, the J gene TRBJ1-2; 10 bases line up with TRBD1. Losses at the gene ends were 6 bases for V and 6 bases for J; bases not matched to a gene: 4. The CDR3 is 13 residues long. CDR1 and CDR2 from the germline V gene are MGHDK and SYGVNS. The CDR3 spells CASRGGTGDGYTF. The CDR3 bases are TGTGCCAGCAGGGGGGGGACAGGGGATGGCTACACCTTC.

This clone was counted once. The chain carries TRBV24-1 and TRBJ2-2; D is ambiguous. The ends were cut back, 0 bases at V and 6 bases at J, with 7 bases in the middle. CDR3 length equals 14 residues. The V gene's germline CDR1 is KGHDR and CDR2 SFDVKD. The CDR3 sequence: CATSDLRVPGELFF. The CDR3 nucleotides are TGTGCCACCAGTGATTTGCGGGTCCCCGGGGAGCTGTTTTTT.

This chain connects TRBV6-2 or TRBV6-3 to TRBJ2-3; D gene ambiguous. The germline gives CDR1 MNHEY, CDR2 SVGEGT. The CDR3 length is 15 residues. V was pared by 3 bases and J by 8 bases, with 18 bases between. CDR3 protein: CASSYVGSTFGTQYF. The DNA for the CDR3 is TGTGCCAGCAGTTATGTCGGCAGCACCTTCGGTACGCAGTATTTT.

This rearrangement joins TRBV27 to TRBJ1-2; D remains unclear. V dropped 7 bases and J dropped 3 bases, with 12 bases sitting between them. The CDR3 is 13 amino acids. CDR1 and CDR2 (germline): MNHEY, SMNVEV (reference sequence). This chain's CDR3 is CASKADFDYGYTF. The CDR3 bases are TGTGCCAGCAAAGCGGATTTTGACTATGGCTACACCTTC.

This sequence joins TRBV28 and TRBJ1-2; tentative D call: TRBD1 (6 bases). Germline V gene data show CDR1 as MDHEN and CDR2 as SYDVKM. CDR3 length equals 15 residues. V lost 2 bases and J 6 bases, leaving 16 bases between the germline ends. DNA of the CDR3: TGTGCCAGCAGTTTAGGGGGGGCGGACTATAATGGCTACACCTTC. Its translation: CASSLGGADYNGYTF.

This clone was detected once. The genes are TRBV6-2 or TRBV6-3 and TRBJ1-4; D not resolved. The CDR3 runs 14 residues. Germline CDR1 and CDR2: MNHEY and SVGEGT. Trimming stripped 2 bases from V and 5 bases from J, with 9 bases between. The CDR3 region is CASSYRTSNEKLFF. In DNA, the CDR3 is TGTGCCAGCAGTTACAGGACCTCAAATGAAAAACTGTTTTTT.

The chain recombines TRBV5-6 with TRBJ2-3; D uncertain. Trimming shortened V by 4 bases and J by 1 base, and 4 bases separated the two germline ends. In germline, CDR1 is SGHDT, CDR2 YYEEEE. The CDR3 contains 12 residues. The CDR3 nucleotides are TGTGCCAGCAGCCCACGCACAGATACGCAGTATTTT. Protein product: CASSPRTDTQYF.

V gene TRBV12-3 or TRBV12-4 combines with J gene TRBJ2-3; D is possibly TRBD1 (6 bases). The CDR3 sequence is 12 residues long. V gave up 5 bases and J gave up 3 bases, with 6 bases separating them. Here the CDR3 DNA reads TGTGCCAGCAGTGACAGGACAGATACGCAGTATTTT. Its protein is CASSDRTDTQYF.

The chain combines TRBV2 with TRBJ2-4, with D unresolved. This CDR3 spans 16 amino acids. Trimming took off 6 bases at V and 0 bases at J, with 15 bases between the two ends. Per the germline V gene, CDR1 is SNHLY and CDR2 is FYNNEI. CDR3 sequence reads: CASRNEARLAKNIQYF. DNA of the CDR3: TGTGCCAGCAGGAACGAGGCGAGGTTAGCCAAAAACATTCAGTACTTC.

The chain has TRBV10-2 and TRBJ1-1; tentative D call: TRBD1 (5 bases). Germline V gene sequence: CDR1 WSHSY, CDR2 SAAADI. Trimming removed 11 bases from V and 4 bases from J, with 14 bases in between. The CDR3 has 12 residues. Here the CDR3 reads CACQGPSTEAFF. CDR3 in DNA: TGCGCCTGTCAGGGCCCCAGCACTGAAGCTTTCTTT.

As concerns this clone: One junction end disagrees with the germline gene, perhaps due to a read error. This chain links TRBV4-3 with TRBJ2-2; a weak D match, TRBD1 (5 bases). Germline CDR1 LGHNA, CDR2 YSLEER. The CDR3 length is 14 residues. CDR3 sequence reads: CASNQKWGWGELFF. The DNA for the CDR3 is TGCGCCAGCAACCAAAAATGGGGCTGGGGGGAGCTGTTTTTT.